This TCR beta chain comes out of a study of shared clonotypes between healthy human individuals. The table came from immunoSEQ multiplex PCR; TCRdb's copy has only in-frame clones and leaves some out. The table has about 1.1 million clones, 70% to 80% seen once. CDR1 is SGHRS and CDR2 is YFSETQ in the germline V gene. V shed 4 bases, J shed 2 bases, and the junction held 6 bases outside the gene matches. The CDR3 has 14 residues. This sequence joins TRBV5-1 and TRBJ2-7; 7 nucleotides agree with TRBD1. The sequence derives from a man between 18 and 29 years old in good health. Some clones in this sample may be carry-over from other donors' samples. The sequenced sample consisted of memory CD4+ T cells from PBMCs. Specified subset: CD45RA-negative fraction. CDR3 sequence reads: CASSQQTGPYEQYF. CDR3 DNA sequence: TGCGCCAGCAGCCAGCAGACAGGGCCCTACGAGCAGTACTTC.